This T cell receptor beta chain was sequenced in a study of vaccination effects on CD4 cells after COVID-19. Overall study: With the ViraFEST assay, the study expanded antigen-specific CD4+ T cells using viral peptide pools, then sequenced them. The median interval between the second dose and post-vaccine sampling was 72 days.

In regard to this clone: Its matching antigen is unknown.

Study-wide results and limits: Convalescents' spike-reactive clones after vaccination were mainly made up of new clones that the vaccine induced.

CDR3 length: 16 amino acids. The V segment lost 3 bases and the J segment 5 bases; nucleotides outside the gene matches: 12. The germline CDR1 and CDR2 sequences are SGHTA and FQGNSA. Clones were read by immunoSEQ multiplex PCR, and TCRdb kept only the in-frame ones, dropping some. Counted here are 40,000 to 45,000 clones, over 65% occurring once; the ten biggest clones make up 3.6%. CD4+ T cells were isolated after less than 13 days of culture. SARS-CoV-2 infected the person between March and December 2020, as confirmed by PCR. All study participants received two doses of BNT162b2 or mRNA-1273 vaccine.

This chain joins TRBV7-2 and TRBJ2-5, with TRBD1 matching 7 bases. Sequencing was performed on CD4+ T cells from PBMCs cultured without peptide, taken after COVID-19 vaccination. The source is a human donor who had a prior SARS-CoV-2 infection. The CDR3 sequence: CASSFPIDRVGETQYF. CDR3 DNA: TGTGCCAGCAGCTTCCCGATCGACAGGGTAGGGGAGACCCAGTACTTC. Drawing the rest from reference TRBV7-2 and TRBJ2-5, the complete variable domain is GAGVSQSPSNKVTEKGKDVELRCDPISGHTALYWYRQSLGQGLEFLIYFQGNSAPDKSGLPSDRFSAERTGGSVSTLTIQRTQQEDSAVYLCASSFPIDRVGETQYFGPGTRLLVL.